Shown below are 26 T cell receptor beta chains from a single sample sequenced in a study of tumor T cells in aggressive B-cell lymphoma (dated by TCRdb to the late 2010s). Libraries were constructed by the immunoSEQ multiplex PCR assay. What TCRdb holds here is the immuneACCESS table cut down to in-frame rearrangements. Part of the clones is not present; checked against another copy, under half of the missing clones reflect an unresolved V gene, and the others are unexplained. Within this sample are about 1,700 clones, with roughly 92% of them counted one time only. Of the sample, approximately 8% falls within the top ten clones. Sequencing was done on a sample of tumor tissue. The source is an adult with diffuse large B cell lymphoma. Some clones in this sample may be carry-over from other donors' samples.

CDR3 sequence (DNA): TGCGCCAGCAGCAAGGGACAGGGGGCCTACAATGAGCAGTTCTTC. Residues: CASSKGQGAYNEQFF. The chain uses TRBV5-1 and TRBJ2-1, with TRBD1 matching 11 bases. The CDR3 spans 15 residues. Germline assignment: CDR1 SGHRS and CDR2 YFSETQ. V trimming: 4 bases; J trimming: 2 bases; junction bases outside the gene matches: 2.

Concerning this clone: One end of the junction is discordant with germline, which a read error may explain. Other DNA sequences of this sample code for an identical CDR3. J is TRBJ2-1 and V is TRBV14; 9 nucleotides line up with TRBD2. CDR3 length: 17 residues. Germline V gene data show CDR1 as SGHDN and CDR2 as FVKESK. Here the CDR3 reads CASSQDPRLAAHREQFF. The CDR3 DNA is TGCGCCAGCAGCCAAGATCCGCGACTAGCGGCTCATAGGGAGCAGTTCTTC.

The gene calls are TRBV19 and TRBJ2-7; possible D gene TRBD1, 6 bases. Looked up from germline, CDR1 is LNHDA and CDR2 is SQIVND (reference sequence). The CDR3 contains 14 residues. Deletions cut 6 bases from V and 5 bases from J, with 17 bases between. The CDR3 protein is CASRLDRSRDEQYF. Here the CDR3 DNA reads TGTGCCAGTAGGTTGGACAGAAGTCGTGACGAGCAGTACTTC.

This sequence joins TRBV6-6 and TRBJ1-5; the match to TRBD1 covers 8 bases. Germline loops: CDR1 MNHNY, CDR2 SVGAGI (reference sequence). V shed 9 bases and J 4 bases; nucleotides not matched to a gene: 2. The CDR3 is 12 amino acids. The DNA of the CDR3 is TGTGCCAGTGACAGGGGAAATCAGCCCCAGCATTTT. Its translation is CASDRGNQPQHF.

This clone occurred once. This chain joins TRBV9 and TRBJ2-6; 9 nucleotides line up with TRBD1. CDR1 is SGDLS and CDR2 is YYNGEE in the germline V gene. V trimming: 0 bases; J trimming: 0 bases; junction bases outside the gene matches: 10. This CDR3 has 20 residues. This CDR3 is CASSVAPTGGRYSGANVLTF. The DNA for the CDR3 is TGTGCCAGCAGCGTAGCTCCGACAGGGGGGCGATACTCTGGGGCCAACGTCCTGACTTTC.

The V and J genes are TRBV5-1 and TRBJ1-1; D is possibly TRBD1 (6 bases). This CDR3 has 15 residues. With 4 bases removed from V and 0 bases from J, the gap between germline ends came to 13 bases. CDR1 and CDR2 from the germline V gene are SGHRS and YFSETQ. CDR3 nucleotide sequence: TGCGCCAGCAGCCGCGCGGACAGATTGAACACTGAAGCTTTCTTT. The encoded protein is CASSRADRLNTEAFF.

This sequence joins TRBV7-9 and TRBJ1-2, with no clear D. Trimming shortened V by 1 base and J by 0 bases, and 9 bases separated the two germline ends. This CDR3 has 15 residues. Germline V gene sequence: CDR1 SEHNR, CDR2 FQNEAQ (reference sequence). The CDR3 coding sequence is TGTGCCAGCAGCTTAGAGCTGGGAGCTAACTATGGCTACACCTTC. It codes for CASSLELGANYGYTF.

This rearrangement joins TRBV28 to TRBJ2-1; D unclear. Germline CDR1 and CDR2: MDHEN and SYDVKM. The CDR3 runs 16 residues. V lost 5 bases to trimming and J lost 0 bases, with 14 bases between them. CDR3 DNA sequence: TGTGCCAGCAGTCGCCTCCTAACGCACTCCTACAATGAGCAGTTCTTC. Its translation is CASSRLLTHSYNEQFF. Looking up the rest from reference TRBV28 and TRBJ2-1 gives the full variable domain: DVKVTQSSRYLVKRTGEKVFLECVQDMDHENMFWYRQDPGLGLRLIYFSYDVKMKEKGDIPEGYSVSREKKERFSLILESASTNQTSMYLCASSRLLTHSYNEQFFGPGTRLTVL.

V and J are TRBV14 and TRBJ2-7, with 9 bases identical to TRBD2. With V trimmed by 3 bases and J by 0 bases, 3 bases remained unmatched. This CDR3 spans 15 amino acids. In germline, CDR1 is SGHDN, CDR2 FVKESK. For the CDR3, the DNA is TGTGCCAGCAGCCATGCGGGGGGGGCCTCCTACGAGCAGTACTTC. Amino acids: CASSHAGGASYEQYF.

CDR3 region: CASSQGTGLADSDTQYF. DNA for the CDR3: TGCGCCAGCAGCCAAGGAACCGGACTAGCCGATTCAGATACGCAGTATTTT. J is TRBJ2-3 and V is TRBV4-3; 8 bases match TRBD2. Germline values: CDR1 LGHNA, CDR2 YSLEER. This CDR3 contains 17 residues. The trim removed 1 base at V and 4 bases at J, leaving 10 bases unmatched.

The chain links TRBV5-4 to TRBJ1-2; possible D gene TRBD1, 6 bases. Trimming removed 4 bases from V and 2 bases from J, with 15 bases in between. The CDR3 runs 15 residues. Germline V lookup: CDR1 SGHNT, CDR2 YYREEE (reference sequence). CDR3 in amino acids: CASSRPDSVNYGYTF. In DNA, the CDR3 is TGTGCCAGCAGCCGCCCGGACAGCGTCAACTATGGCTACACCTTC.

The V and J genes are TRBV6-6 and TRBJ1-2; D is unclear. This CDR3 has 14 amino acids. Trimming cost V 0 bases and J 8 bases, with 13 bases left between them. Germline assignment: CDR1 MNHNY and CDR2 SVGAGI (reference sequence). The DNA for the CDR3 is TGTGCCAGCAGTTACTCCCTAGGATCCCGCGGCTACACCTTC. Translated: CASSYSLGSRGYTF.

The rearrangement joins TRBV30 to TRBJ2-7, with D tentatively TRBD1 (5 bases). The CDR3 has 13 amino acids. Trimming removed 3 bases at V and 3 bases at J, with 12 bases between. CDR1 is GTSNPN and CDR2 is SVGIG in the germline V gene (reference sequence). In DNA, the CDR3 is TGTGCCTGGAGCAGGGTGGCCGTCTACGAGCAGTACTTC. It yields the protein CAWSRVAVYEQYF. The whole variable domain, remainder taken from reference TRBV30 and TRBJ2-7, is SQTIHQWPATLVQPVGSPLSLECTVEGTSNPNLYWYRQAAGRGLQLLFYSVGIGQISSEVPQNLSASRPQDRQFILSSKKLLLSDSGFYLCAWSRVAVYEQYFGPGTRLTVT.

This clone was detected only once. A read error may account for a junction end that differs from germline. The rearrangement uses TRBV28 and TRBJ2-6, with 7 bases aligning to TRBD1. CDR3 length: 16 amino acids. Germline V gene sequence: CDR1 MDHEN, CDR2 SYDVKM. CDR3 sequence: CVSSPTGASGANVLTF. In DNA, the CDR3 is TGTGTCAGCAGCCCAACAGGGGCCTCTGGGGCCAACGTCCTGACTTTC.

The CDR3 DNA reads TGTGCCAGCAGGCCACGAACAGGGAATAGGGCGTTTGCTTTCTTT. It translates to CASRPRTGNRAFAFF. The chain employs TRBV28 and TRBJ1-1; weak D call: TRBD1 (6 bases). The CDR3 is 15 amino acids. Trimming pared 6 bases from V and 11 bases from J, leaving 25 bases between. CDR1 and CDR2 (germline): MDHEN, SYDVKM. The full variable domain, with the rest looked up from reference TRBV28 and TRBJ1-1, is DVKVTQSSRYLVKRTGEKVFLECVQDMDHENMFWYRQDPGLGLRLIYFSYDVKMKEKGDIPEGYSVSREKKERFSLILESASTNQTSMYLCASRPRTGNRAFAFFGQGTRLTVV.

The chain recombines TRBV6-6 with TRBJ2-7; TRBD1 aligns across 7 bases. V lost 4 bases, J lost 5 bases, and 8 bases stayed unmatched. Germline CDR1 and CDR2: MNHNY and SVGAGI (reference sequence). The CDR3 runs to 14 residues. The CDR3 protein is CASSSPTGWDEQYF. CDR3 bases: TGTGCCAGCAGTTCCCCGACAGGGTGGGACGAGCAGTACTTC.

The chain employs TRBV2 and TRBJ1-5, with 8 positions matching TRBD1. This CDR3 contains 16 residues. Germline values: CDR1 SNHLY, CDR2 FYNNEI. J was trimmed by 0 bases and V by 6 bases; bases with no gene match: 7. The CDR3 protein is CASRRDRSYSNQPQHF. In DNA, the CDR3 is TGTGCCAGCAGACGGGACAGGTCCTATAGCAATCAGCCCCAGCATTTT.

The rearrangement uses TRBV5-6 and TRBJ1-1, with 9 bases matching TRBD1. Germline V gene sequence: CDR1 SGHDT, CDR2 YYEEEE. This CDR3 spans 13 amino acids. J gave up 10 bases and V 3 bases, and 7 bases lay outside the gene matches. The CDR3 here is CASSSGQGTGAFF. CDR3 sequence (DNA): TGTGCCAGCAGCTCTGGACAGGGGACCGGAGCTTTCTTT.

The chain is built from TRBV7-8 and TRBJ1-5; 7 bases are a match to TRBD1. The CDR3 has 15 residues. Germline CDR1 SGHVS, CDR2 FQNEAQ. The ends lost 3 bases at V and 1 base at J; junction bases unmatched: 3. The CDR3 DNA reads TGTGCCAGCAGCTTCGACAGGGAAAGCAATCAGCCCCAGCATTTT. It translates to CASSFDRESNQPQHF.

The gene calls are TRBV7-3 and TRBJ2-1; TRBD2 agrees at 12 bases. The germline V gene encodes CDR1 SGHTA and CDR2 FQGTGA. V dropped 1 base and J dropped 10; count of bases not matched to a gene: 14. The CDR3 spans 18 residues. In DNA form, the CDR3 reads TGTGCCAGCAGCTTAAAGCCCGGACTAGCGGGATCGCCTGGGGAGCAGTTCTTC. It is translated as CASSLKPGLAGSPGEQFF.

The gene calls are TRBV6-4 and TRBJ1-1, with 10 bases fitting TRBD1. There are 14 residues in the CDR3. The trim removed 6 bases at V and 3 bases at J, leaving 4 bases unmatched. Germline V lookup: CDR1 MRHNA, CDR2 SNTAGT. The CDR3 reads CASSLDRGDTEAFF. CDR3 nucleotide sequence: TGTGCCAGCAGCCTGGACAGGGGGGACACTGAAGCTTTCTTT.

The chain combines TRBV28 with TRBJ1-4; 10 bases are shared with TRBD1. Per germline, CDR1 MDHEN and CDR2 SYDVKM. The CDR3 consists of 16 residues. V shed 3 bases and J 7 bases; nucleotides not matched to a gene: 8. CDR3 in DNA: TGTGCCAGCAGTTTGACGACAGGGGGCGCGGGTGAAAAACTGTTTTTT. This sequence encodes CASSLTTGGAGEKLFF. Based on the CDR3 plus reference TRBV28 and TRBJ1-4, the full variable domain is DVKVTQSSRYLVKRTGEKVFLECVQDMDHENMFWYRQDPGLGLRLIYFSYDVKMKEKGDIPEGYSVSREKKERFSLILESASTNQTSMYLCASSLTTGGAGEKLFFGSGTQLSVL.

In this sample, this clone turned up once. Here the CDR3 reads CSALSLSTDTQYF. CDR3 coding DNA: TGCAGCGCTCTTAGCCTAAGCACAGATACGCAGTATTTT. The chain carries TRBV29-1 and TRBJ2-3; the D is unclear. Trimming took 7 bases from V and 0 from J, leaving 11 bases between them. This CDR3 has 13 residues. Per the germline V gene, CDR1 is SQVTM and CDR2 is ANQGSEA.

The rearrangement joins TRBV21-1 to TRBJ1-5; the DNA was not compared with TRBD1, the D call given in the table. TRBV21-1 is termed a pseudogene. The CDR3 length is 16 residues. The CDR3 region has the DNA TGTGCCAGCACCCCAGGGGTCCCAGACGGCGAACAGCCCCAGCATTTT. Translating gives CASTPGVPDGEQPQHF.

The gene calls are TRBV27 and TRBJ2-7; 8 bases line up with TRBD2. The CDR3 spans 15 residues. Germline CDR1 MNHEY, CDR2 SMNVEV (reference sequence). Trimming took 3 bases from V and 0 from J; bases not matched to a gene: 4. The chain's CDR3 is CASSFIAGFSYEQYF. The CDR3 nucleotides are TGTGCCAGCAGTTTCATAGCGGGGTTCTCCTACGAGCAGTACTTC.

The rearrangement links TRBV25-1 to TRBJ1-1, with D perhaps matching TRBD1 (5 bases). Trimming shortened V by 1 base and J by 4 bases, and 13 bases separated the two germline ends. CDR3 size: 15 residues. CDR1 is MGHDK, CDR2 SYGVNS, per germline. The chain's CDR3 is CASSEWGGVGTEAFF. CDR3 coding DNA: TGTGCCAGCAGTGAATGGGGGGGGGTTGGCACTGAAGCTTTCTTT.